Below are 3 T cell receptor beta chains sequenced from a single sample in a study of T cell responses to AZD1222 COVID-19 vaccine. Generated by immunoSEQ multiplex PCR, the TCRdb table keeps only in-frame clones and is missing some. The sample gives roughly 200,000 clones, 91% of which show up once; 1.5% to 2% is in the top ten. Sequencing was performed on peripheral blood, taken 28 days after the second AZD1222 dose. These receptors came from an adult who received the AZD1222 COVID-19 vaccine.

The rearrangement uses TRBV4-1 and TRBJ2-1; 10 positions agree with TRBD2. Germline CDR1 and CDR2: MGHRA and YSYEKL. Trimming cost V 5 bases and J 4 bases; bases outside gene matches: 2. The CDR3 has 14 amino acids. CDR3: CASSSSGSYNEQFF. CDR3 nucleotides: TGCGCCAGCAGCTCTAGCGGGAGTTACAATGAGCAGTTCTTC.

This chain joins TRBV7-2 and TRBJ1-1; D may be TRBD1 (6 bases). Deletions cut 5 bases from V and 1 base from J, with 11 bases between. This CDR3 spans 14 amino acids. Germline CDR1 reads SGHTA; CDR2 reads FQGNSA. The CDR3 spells CASSTRGGNTEAFF. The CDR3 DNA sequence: TGTGCCAGCAGCACGAGGGGGGGGAACACTGAAGCTTTCTTT.

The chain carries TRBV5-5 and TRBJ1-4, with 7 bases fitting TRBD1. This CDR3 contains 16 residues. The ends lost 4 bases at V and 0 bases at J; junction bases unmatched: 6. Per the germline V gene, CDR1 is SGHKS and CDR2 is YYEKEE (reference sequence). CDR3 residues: CASSQGQSATNEKLFF. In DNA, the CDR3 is TGTGCCAGCAGCCAGGGACAGAGTGCAACTAATGAAAAACTGTTTTTT. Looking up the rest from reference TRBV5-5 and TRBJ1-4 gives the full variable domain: DAGVTQSPTHLIKTRGQQVTLRCSPISGHKSVSWYQQVLGQGPQFIFQYYEKEERGRGNFPDRFSARQFPNYSSELNVNALLLGDSALYLCASSQGQSATNEKLFFGSGTQLSVL.